The 5 T cell receptor beta chains reported below all come from one sample, sequenced in a study of T cells in Graves' hyperthyroidism and ophthalmopathy. Amplified TCR beta CDR3 regions derived from RNA transcripts. HTBI primers were used for first-round RT-PCR of the TCR CDR3. TCRdb processed the multiplex PCR reads anew with MiXCR; each CDR3 protein has one entry. The sample lists about 600,000 distinct CDR3 sequences, about a sixth seen once, with about 3.5% in the top ten. Sequencing was done on a sample of blood. The receptor source for this set is a woman aged 40-49 years with Graves' ophthalmopathy.

This clonotype was detected only a few times. The V and J genes are TRBV15 and TRBJ2-5; TRBD2 matches 9 bases. The trim removed 5 bases at V and 2 bases at J, leaving 9 bases unmatched. This CDR3 is 16 amino acids long. Germline lookup yields CDR1 LNHNV and CDR2 YYDKDF (reference sequence). Here the CDR3 reads CATSAKTSGLQETQYF. CDR3 sequence (DNA): TGTGCCACCAGCGCAAAGACTAGCGGCCTACAAGAGACCCAGTACTTC. Full variable domain (rest looked up from reference TRBV15 and TRBJ2-5): DAMVIQNPRYQVTQFGKPVTLSCSQTLNHNVMYWYQQKSSQAPKLLFHYYDKDFNNEADTPDNFQSRRPNTSFCFLDIRSPGLGDTAMYLCATSAKTSGLQETQYFGPGTRLLVL.

On this clonotype: A single base separates this from a much larger clone, so it may be a read error. The rearrangement joins TRBV12-3 or TRBV12-4 to TRBJ2-7; a weak D match, TRBD1 (6 bases). The CDR3 runs to 18 residues. Deletions cut 5 bases from V and 5 bases from J, with 28 bases between. CDR3 sequence reads: CASSPLYRRTENKDEQYF. The CDR3 DNA is TGTGCCAGCAGTCCCCTATACAGGCGGACAGAGAATAAGGACGAGCAGTACTTC.

This chain connects TRBV20-1 to TRBJ2-2; unclear D gene. Germline-derived CDR1 and CDR2 are DFQATT and SNEGSKA (reference sequence). V shed 3 bases and J shed 7 bases, with 6 bases lying between them. The CDR3 sequence is 11 residues long. The CDR3 sequence: CSASRNGELFF. The CDR3 DNA reads TGCAGTGCTAGTAGGAACGGGGAGCTGTTTTTT.

There are a few counts of this clonotype. This chain's CDR3 is CASSLTPSGGGGARVNEQFF. Here the CDR3 DNA reads TGTGCCAGCAGCTTAACGCCCTCGGGGGGCGGGGGGGCCCGGGTCAATGAGCAGTTCTTC. The gene calls are TRBV7-3 and TRBJ2-1, with TRBD2 matching 9 bases. The germline V gene has CDR1 SGHTA and CDR2 FQGTGA. The length of the CDR3 is 20 residues. J gave up 6 bases and V 0 bases, and 18 bases lay outside the gene matches.

This clonotype was seen ten or more times. V is TRBV28 and J is TRBJ2-7; 11 positions agree with TRBD2. The trim removed 5 bases at V and 1 base at J, leaving 7 bases unmatched. This CDR3 spans 16 amino acids. Germline V lookup: CDR1 MDHEN, CDR2 SYDVKM. The CDR3, as DNA: TGTGCCAGCAGTCTTACCGGGACTAGCGGATCCTACGAGCAGTACTTC. It yields the protein CASSLTGTSGSYEQYF.